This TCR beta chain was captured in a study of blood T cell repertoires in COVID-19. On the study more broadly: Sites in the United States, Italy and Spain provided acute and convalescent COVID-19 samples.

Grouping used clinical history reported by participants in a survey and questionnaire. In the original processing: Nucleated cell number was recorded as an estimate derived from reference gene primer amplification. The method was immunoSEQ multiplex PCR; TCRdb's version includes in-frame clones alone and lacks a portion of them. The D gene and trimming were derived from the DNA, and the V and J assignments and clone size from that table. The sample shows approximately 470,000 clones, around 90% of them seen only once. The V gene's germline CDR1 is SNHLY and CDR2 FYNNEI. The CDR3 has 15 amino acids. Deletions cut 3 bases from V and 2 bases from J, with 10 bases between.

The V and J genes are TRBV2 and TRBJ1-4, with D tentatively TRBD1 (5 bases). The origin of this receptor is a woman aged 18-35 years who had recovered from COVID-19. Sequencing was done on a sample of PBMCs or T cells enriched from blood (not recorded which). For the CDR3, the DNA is TGTGCCAGCAGTGACCAGGGATCCACTAATGAAAAACTGTTTTTT. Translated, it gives CASSDQGSTNEKLFF.